This T cell receptor (beta chain) emerged from a study of blood T cell repertoires in COVID-19. Study-wide background: The United States, Italy and Spain were the sources of the acute and convalescent COVID-19 samples. Sources were T cells, B-cell-depleted T cells, or PBMCs; the material itself was cDNA or gDNA.

In the original analysis: It was from reference gene primer amplification that nucleated cell counts were estimated. Clones were read by immunoSEQ multiplex PCR, and TCRdb kept only the in-frame ones, dropping some. V and J calls and clone size are copied from that table; D and trimming were computed from the DNA. In the table there are around 60,000 clones, around 90% of which are singletons. Trimming cost V 4 bases and J 3 bases, with 14 bases left between them. The CDR3 has 14 residues. Germline V CDR1 and CDR2: SGHKS, YYEKEE (reference sequence). This clonotype was obtained from a man aged 45-65 years with active COVID-19. The sequenced material came from peripheral blood. The chain links TRBV5-5 to TRBJ2-7; D is possibly TRBD2 (5 bases). The CDR3, as DNA: TGTGCCAGCAGCCCGGGATTTCGAGGCTACGAGCAGTACTTC. Amino acid sequence: CASSPGFRGYEQYF.